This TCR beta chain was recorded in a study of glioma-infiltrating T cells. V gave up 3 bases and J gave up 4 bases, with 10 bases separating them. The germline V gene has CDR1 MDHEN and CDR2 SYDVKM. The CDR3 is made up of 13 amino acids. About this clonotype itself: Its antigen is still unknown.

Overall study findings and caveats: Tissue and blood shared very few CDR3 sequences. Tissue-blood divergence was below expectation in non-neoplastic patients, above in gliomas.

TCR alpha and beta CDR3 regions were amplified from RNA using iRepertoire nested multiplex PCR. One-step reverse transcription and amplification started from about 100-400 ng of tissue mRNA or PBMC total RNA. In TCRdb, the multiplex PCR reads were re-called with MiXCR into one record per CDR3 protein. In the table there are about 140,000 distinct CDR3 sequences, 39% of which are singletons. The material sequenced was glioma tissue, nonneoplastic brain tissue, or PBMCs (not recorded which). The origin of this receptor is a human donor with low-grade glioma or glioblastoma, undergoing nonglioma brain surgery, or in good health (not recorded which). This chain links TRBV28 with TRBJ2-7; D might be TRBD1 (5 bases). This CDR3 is CASSFQGQYEQYF. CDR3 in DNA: TGTGCCAGCAGTTTCCAGGGCCAGTACGAGCAGTACTTC.